This T cell receptor (beta chain) is from a study of shared clonotypes between healthy human individuals. General observations from the study: Exclusively blood specimens were collected; tissue repertoires likely differ.

Trimming at V came to 1 base and at J to 10 bases, leaving 12 bases not matched to a gene. The germline gives CDR1 MNHEY, CDR2 SMNVEV (reference sequence). The CDR3 has 16 amino acids. The authors distributed each subset's genomic DNA evenly over several immunoSEQ plates. The repertoire was sequenced with immunoSEQ multiplex PCR; TCRdb's copy has only in-frame clones and lacks some. The repertoire consists of about 2.4 million clones, with approximately 93% occurring once and the leading ten covering 0.36%. As to this clone: The antigen is not known.

Source material: naive CD4+ T cells from PBMCs. Subset meaning: CD45RA+ positively selected. This chain connects TRBV27 to TRBJ2-1; 8 nucleotides line up with TRBD2. The TCR was taken from a man aged 18 to 35 in good health. Some clones in this sample may be carry-over from other donors' samples. This CDR3 is CASSLLGRSGSGEQFF. The CDR3 DNA sequence: TGTGCCAGCAGTTTATTAGGTCGGAGCGGGAGCGGAGAGCAGTTCTTC.